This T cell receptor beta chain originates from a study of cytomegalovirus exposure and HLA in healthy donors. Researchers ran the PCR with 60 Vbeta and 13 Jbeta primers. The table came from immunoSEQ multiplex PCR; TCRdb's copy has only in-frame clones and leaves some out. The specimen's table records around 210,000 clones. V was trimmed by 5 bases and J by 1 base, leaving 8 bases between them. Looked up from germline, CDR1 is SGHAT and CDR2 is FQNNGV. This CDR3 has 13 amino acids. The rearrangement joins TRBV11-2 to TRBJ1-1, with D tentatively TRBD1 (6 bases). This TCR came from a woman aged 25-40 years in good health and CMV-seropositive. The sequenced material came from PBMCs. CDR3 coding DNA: TGTGCCAGCAGCCCGGGACAGAACACTGAAGCTTTCTTT. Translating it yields CASSPGQNTEAFF.